This T cell receptor (beta chain) derives from a study of T cells in Graves' hyperthyroidism and ophthalmopathy. The study, taken as a whole, reports: Median prediction lead before ophthalmopathy onset was 6.5 to 7 months with the model.

This clonotype appeared once. Its antigen is still unknown. RNA transcripts provided the source from which TCR beta CDR3 regions were amplified. Using the HTBI primer set, a first-round RT-PCR was run on the TCR CDR3. MiXCR, run by TCRdb on the multiplex PCR reads, gives a single entry per CDR3 protein. The sample comprises some 650,000 distinct CDR3 sequences, more than 15% of which are singletons, and 2.5% to 4% rests with the top ten. Thyroid ultrasound, orbital computed tomography, clinical symptoms, and serum thyroxine and TRAb underpinned diagnoses. The CDR3 spans 12 residues. V lost 3 bases and J lost 6, with 5 bases in between. Germline V CDR1 and CDR2: SGHDN, FVKESK.

The chain has TRBV14 and TRBJ2-2; D is uncertain. The receptor comes from a middle-aged woman with Graves' ophthalmopathy. What was sequenced was blood. The CDR3 spells CASSHDAGELFF. CDR3 DNA sequence: TGTGCCAGCAGCCACGACGCCGGGGAGCTGTTTTTT. Filled out from reference TRBV14 and TRBJ2-2, the complete variable domain reads EAGVTQFPSHSVIEKGQTVTLRCDPISGHDNLYWYRRVMGKEIKFLLHFVKESKQDESGMPNNRFLAERTGGTYSTLKVQPAELEDSGVYFCASSHDAGELFFGEGSRLTVL.